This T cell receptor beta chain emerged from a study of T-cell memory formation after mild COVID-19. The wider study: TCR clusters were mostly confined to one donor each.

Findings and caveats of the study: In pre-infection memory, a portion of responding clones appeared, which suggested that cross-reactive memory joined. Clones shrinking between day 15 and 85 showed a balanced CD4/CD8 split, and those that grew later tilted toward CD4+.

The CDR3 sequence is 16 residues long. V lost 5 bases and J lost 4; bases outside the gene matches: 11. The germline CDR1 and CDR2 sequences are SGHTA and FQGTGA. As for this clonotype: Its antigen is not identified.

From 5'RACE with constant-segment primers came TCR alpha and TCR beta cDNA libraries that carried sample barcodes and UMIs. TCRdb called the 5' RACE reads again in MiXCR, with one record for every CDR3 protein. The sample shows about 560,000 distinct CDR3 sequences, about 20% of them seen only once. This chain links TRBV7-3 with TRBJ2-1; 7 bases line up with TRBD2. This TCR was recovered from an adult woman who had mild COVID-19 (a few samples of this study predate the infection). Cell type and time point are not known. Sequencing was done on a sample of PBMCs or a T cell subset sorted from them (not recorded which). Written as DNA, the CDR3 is TGTGCCAGCAGCCCCGGCCCGGGGGACTATTACAATGAGCAGTTCTTC. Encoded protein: CASSPGPGDYYNEQFF.